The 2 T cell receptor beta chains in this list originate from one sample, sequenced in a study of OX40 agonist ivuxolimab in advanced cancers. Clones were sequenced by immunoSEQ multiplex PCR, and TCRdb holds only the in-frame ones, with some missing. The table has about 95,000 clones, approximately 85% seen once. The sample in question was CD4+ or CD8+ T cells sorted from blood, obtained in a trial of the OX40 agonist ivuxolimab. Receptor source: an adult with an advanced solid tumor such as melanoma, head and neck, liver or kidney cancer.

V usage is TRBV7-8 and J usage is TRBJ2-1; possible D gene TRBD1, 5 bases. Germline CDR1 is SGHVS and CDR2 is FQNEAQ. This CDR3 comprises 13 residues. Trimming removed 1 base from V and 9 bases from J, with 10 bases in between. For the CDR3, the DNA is TGTGCCAGCAGCTTAGGGACATACGGTGAGCAGTTCTTC. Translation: CASSLGTYGEQFF. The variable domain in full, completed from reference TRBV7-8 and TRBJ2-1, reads GAGVSQSPRYKVAKRGQDVALRCDPISGHVSLFWYQQALGQGPEFLTYFQNEAQLDKSGLPSDRFFAERPEGSVSTLKIQRTQQEDSAVYLCASSLGTYGEQFFGPGTRLTVL.

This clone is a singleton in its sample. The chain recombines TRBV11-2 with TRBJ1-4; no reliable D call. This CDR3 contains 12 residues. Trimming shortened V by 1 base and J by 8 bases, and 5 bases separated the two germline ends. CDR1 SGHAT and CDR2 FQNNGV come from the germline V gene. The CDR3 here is CASSLVMEKLFF. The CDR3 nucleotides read TGTGCCAGCAGCTTAGTGATGGAAAAACTGTTTTTT.